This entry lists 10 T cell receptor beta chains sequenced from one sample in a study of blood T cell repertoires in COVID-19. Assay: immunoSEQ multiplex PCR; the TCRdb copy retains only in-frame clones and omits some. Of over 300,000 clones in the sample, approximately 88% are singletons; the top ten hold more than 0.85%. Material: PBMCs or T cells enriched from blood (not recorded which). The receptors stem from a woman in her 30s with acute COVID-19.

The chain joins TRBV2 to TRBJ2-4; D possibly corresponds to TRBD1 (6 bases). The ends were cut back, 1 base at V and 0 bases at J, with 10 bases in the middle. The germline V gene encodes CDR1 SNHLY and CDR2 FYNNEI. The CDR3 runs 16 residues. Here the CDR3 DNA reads TGTGCCAGCAGTGAAGGCCGACAGGTAGCCAAAAACATTCAGTACTTC. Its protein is CASSEGRQVAKNIQYF. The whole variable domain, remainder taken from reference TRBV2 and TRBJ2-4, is EPEVTQTPSHQVTQMGQEVILRCVPISNHLYFYWYRQILGQKVEFLVSFYNNEISEKSEIFDDQFSVERPDGSNFTLKIRSTKLEDSAMYFCASSEGRQVAKNIQYFGAGTRLSVL.

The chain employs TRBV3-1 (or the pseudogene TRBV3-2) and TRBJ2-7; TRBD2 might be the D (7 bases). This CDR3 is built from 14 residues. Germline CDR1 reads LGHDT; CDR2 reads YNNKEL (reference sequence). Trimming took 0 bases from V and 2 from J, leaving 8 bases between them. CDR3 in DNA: TGTGCCAGCAGCCAAGAAGGGGGGGCCTACGAGCAGTACTTC. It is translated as CASSQEGGAYEQYF.

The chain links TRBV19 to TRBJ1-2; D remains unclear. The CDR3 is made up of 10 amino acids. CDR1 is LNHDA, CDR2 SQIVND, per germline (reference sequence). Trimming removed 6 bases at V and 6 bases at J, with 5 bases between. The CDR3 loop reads CASSFHGYTF. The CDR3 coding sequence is TGTGCCAGTAGCTTCCATGGCTACACCTTC.

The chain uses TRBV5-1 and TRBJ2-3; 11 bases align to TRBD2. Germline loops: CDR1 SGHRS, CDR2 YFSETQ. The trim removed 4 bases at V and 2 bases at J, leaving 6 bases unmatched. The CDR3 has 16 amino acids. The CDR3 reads CASSLPSGGNTDTQYF. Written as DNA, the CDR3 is TGCGCCAGCAGCCTCCCTAGCGGGGGGAACACAGATACGCAGTATTTT.

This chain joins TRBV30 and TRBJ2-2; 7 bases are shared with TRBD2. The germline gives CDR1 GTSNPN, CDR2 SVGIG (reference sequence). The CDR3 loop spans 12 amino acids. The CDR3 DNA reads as TGTGTACTAGCGCTCGACACCGGGGAGCTGTTTTTT. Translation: CVLALDTGELFF.

The CDR3 nucleotides read TGTGCCAGCAGTGAAGCGGTCGGGACTAGCGGGTACGAGGGGCAGTACTTC. Translated: CASSEAVGTSGYEGQYF. This chain uses TRBV2 with TRBJ2-7; 12 bases align to TRBD2. Germline CDR1 and CDR2: SNHLY and FYNNEI. The CDR3 sequence is 17 residues long. Trimming at V came to 0 bases and at J to 9 bases, leaving 12 bases not matched to a gene.

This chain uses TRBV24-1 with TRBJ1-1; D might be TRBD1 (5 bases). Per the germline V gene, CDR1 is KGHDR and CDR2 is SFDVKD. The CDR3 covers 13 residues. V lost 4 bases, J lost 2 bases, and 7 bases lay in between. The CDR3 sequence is CATSEGGNTEAFF. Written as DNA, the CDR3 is TGTGCCACCAGTGAGGGGGGAAACACTGAAGCTTTCTTT.

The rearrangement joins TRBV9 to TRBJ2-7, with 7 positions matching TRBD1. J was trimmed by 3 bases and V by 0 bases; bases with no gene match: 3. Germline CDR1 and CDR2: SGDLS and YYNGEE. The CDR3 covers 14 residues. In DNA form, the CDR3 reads TGTGCCAGCAGCGTAGGGCCAGGGGGCTACGAGCAGTACTTC. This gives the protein CASSVGPGGYEQYF.

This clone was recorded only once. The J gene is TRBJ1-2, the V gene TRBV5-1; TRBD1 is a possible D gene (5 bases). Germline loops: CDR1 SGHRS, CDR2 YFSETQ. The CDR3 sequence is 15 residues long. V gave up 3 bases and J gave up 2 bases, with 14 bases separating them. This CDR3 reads CASSYLPTENYGYTF. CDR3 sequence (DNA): TGCGCCAGCAGCTACCTTCCGACAGAGAACTATGGCTACACCTTC.

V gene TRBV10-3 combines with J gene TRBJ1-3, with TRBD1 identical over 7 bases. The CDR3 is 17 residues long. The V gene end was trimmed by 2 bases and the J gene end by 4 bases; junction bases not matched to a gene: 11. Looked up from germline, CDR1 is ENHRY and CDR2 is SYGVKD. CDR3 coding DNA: TGTGCCATCAGTGAGCCGATTCACAGGGGATTCGGAAACACCATATATTTT. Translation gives CAISEPIHRGFGNTIYF.